This TCR beta chain emerged from a study of shared clonotypes between healthy human individuals. Study-level findings and limits: About 5% was the fraction of naive CD4 clonotypes found shared across a few donors. Generation probabilities of non-shared clonotypes were lower (relative to those shared by all four donors).

The assay was immunoSEQ multiplex PCR, and TCRdb's table has in-frame clones only and misses some. The sample lists about 1.5 million clones, about 98% occurring once. A note on this clone: The antigen remains unidentified.

The sample consisted of naive CD4+ T cells sorted from blood. Subset reported: CD45RA+ positively selected. This receptor was taken from a man younger than 45 in good health.

CDR3 nucleotide sequence: TGTGCCAGCAACCGACTAGCGGGGGGCACAGATACGCAGTATTTT. It codes for CASNRLAGGTDTQYF. V and J are TRBV2 and TRBJ2-3, with 12 nucleotides matching TRBD2. The CDR3 is 15 residues long. V dropped 7 bases and J dropped 1; count of bases not matched to a gene: 3. The germline V gene has CDR1 SNHLY and CDR2 FYNNEI.